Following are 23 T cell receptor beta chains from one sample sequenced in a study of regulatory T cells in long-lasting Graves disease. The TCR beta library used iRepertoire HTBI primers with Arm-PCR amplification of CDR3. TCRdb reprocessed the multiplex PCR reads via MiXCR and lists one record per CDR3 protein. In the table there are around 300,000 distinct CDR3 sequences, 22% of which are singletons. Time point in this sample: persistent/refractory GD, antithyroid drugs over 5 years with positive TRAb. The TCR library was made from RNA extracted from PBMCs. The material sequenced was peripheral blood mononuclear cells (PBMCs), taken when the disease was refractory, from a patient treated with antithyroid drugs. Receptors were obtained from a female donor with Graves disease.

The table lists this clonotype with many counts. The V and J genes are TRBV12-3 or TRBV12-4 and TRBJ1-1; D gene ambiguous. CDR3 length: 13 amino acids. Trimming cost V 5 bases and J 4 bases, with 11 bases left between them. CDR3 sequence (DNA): TGTGCCAGCAGTCACGGTACCTTCACTGAAGCTTTCTTT. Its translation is CASSHGTFTEAFF.

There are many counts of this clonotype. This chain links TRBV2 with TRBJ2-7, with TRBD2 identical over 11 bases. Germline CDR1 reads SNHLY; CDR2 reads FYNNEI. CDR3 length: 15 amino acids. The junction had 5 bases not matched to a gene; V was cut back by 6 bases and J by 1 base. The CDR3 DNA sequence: TGTGCCAGCAGGGGGGGACTAGCGGCATCCTACGAGCAGTACTTC. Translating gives CASRGGLAASYEQYF.

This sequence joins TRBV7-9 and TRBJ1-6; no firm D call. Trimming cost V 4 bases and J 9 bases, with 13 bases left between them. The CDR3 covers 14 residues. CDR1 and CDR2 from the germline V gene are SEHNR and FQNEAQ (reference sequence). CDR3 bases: TGTGCCAGCAGCTCGGGGTCCGATGTTTCACCCCTCCACTTT. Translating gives CASSSGSDVSPLHF.

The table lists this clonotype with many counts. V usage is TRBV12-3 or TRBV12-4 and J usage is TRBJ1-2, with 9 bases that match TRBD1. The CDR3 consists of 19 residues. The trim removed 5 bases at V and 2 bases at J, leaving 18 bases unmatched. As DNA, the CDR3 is TGTGCCAGCAGTCCGTGGTGGACAGGGGCTCCCCGCTTAAACTATGGCTACACCTTC. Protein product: CASSPWWTGAPRLNYGYTF.

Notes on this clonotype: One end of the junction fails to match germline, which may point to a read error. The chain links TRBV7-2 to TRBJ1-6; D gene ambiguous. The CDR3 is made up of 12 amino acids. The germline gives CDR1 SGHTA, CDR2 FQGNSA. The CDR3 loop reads CASTSNNSPLHF. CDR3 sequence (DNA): TGTGCCAGCACCTCCAATAACTCACCCCTCCACTTT. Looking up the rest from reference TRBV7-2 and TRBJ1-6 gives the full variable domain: GAGVSQSPSNKVTEKGKDVELRCDPISGHTALYWYRQSLGQGLEFLIYFQGNSAPDKSGLPSDRFSAERTGGSVSTLTIQRTQQEDSAVYLCASTSNNSPLHFGNGTRLTVT.

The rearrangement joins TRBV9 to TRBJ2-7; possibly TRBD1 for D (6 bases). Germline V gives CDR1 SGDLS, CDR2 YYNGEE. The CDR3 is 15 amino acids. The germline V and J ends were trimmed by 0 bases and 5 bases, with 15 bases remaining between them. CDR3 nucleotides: TGTGCCAGCAGCGTAGGCCCCCAGGGGTCACACGAGCAGTACTTC. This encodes CASSVGPQGSHEQYF.

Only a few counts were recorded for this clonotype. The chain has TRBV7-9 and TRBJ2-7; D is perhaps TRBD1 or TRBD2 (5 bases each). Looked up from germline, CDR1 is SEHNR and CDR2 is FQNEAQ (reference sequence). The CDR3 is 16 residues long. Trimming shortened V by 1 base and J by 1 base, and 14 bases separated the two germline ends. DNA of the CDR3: TGTGCCAGCAGCTTAGGGGGGACCCGACCGTCCTACGAGCAGTACTTC. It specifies CASSLGGTRPSYEQYF.

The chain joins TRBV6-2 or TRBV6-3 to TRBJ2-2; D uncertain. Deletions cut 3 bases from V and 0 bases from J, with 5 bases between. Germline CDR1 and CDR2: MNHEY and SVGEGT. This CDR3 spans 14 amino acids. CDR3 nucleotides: TGTGCCAGCAGTTATCACCCGAACACCGGGGAGCTGTTTTTT. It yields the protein CASSYHPNTGELFF.

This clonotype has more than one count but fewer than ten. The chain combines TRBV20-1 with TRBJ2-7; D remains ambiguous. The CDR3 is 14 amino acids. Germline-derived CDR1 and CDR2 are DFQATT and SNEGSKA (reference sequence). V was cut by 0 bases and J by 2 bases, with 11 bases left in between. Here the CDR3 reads CSARELQRTYEQYF. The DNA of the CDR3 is TGCAGTGCTAGAGAGCTACAGAGAACCTACGAGCAGTACTTC.

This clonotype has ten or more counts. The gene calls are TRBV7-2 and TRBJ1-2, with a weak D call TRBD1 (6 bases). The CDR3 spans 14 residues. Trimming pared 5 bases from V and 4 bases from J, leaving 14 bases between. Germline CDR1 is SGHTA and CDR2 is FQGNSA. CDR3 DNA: TGTGCCAGCAGCCCAAGGACAGTCACCTATGGCTACACCTTC. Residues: CASSPRTVTYGYTF.

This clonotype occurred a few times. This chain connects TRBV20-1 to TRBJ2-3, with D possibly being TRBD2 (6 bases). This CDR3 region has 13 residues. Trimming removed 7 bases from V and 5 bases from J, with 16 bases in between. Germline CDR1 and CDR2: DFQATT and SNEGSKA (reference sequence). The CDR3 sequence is CSVIRDLQDTQYF. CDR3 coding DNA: TGCAGTGTGATCCGGGACTTGCAAGATACGCAGTATTTT.

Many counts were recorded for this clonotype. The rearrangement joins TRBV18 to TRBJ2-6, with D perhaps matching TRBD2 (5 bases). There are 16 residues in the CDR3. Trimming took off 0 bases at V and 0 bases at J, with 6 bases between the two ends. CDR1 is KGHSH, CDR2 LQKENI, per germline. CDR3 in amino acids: CASSPPEGSGANVLTF. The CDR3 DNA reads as TGTGCCAGCTCACCACCAGAGGGCTCTGGGGCCAACGTCCTGACTTTC.

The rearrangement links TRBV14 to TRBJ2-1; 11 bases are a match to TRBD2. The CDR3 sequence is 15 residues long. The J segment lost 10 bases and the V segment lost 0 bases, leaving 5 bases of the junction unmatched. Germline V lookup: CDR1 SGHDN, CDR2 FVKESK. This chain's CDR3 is CASSQELAGEGEQFF. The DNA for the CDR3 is TGTGCCAGCAGCCAAGAACTAGCGGGAGAGGGAGAGCAGTTCTTC.

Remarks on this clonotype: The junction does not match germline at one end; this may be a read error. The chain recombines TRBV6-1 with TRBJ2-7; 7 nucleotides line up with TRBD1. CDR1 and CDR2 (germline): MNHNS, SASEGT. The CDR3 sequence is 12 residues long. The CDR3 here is CASSEGQGRGGF. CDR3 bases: TGTGCCAGCAGTGAAGGACAGGGTCGTGGGGGATTC.

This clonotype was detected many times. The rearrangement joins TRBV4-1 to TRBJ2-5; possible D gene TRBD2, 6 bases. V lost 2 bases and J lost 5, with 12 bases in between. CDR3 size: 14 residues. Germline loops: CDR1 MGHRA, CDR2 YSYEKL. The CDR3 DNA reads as TGCGCCAGCAGCCAACGGGAGTTTGGGGAGACCCAGTACTTC. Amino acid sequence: CASSQREFGETQYF.

The CDR3 sequence is CSVWSSGNTIYF. The CDR3 DNA reads as TGCAGCGTGTGGAGCTCTGGAAACACCATATATTTT. V usage is TRBV29-1 and J usage is TRBJ1-3, with D uncertain. The germline gives CDR1 SQVTM, CDR2 ANQGSEA. Trimming stripped 6 bases from V and 0 bases from J, with 6 bases between. The CDR3 spans 12 residues.

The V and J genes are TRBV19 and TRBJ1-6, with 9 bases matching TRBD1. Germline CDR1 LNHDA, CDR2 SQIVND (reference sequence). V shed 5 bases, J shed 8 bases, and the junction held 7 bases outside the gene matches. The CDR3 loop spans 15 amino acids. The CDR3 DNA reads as TGTGCCAGTAGTCCGACAGGGGGTTATGATTCACCCCTCCACTTT. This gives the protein CASSPTGGYDSPLHF.

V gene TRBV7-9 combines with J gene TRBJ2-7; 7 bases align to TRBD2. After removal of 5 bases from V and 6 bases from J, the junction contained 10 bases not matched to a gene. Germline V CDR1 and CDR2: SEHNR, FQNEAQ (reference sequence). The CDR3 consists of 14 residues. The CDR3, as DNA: TGTGCCAGCAGCCTAAGCGGGATGAGTGCCGAGCAGTACTTC. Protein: CASSLSGMSAEQYF.

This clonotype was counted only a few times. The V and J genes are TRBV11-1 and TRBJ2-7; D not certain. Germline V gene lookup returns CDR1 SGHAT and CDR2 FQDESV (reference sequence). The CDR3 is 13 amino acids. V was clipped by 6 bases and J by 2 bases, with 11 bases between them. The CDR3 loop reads CASSFQFTYEQYF. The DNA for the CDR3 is TGTGCCAGCAGTTTTCAGTTTACCTACGAGCAGTACTTC. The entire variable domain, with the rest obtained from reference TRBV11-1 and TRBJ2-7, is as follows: EAEVAQSPRYKITEKSQAVAFWCDPISGHATLYWYRQILGQGPELLVQFQDESVVDDSQLPKDRFSAERLKGVDSTLKIQPAELGDSAMYLCASSFQFTYEQYFGPGTRLTVT.

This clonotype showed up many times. The CDR3 reads CASSARRGRTGVYGYTF. CDR3 nucleotides: TGTGCCAGCAGTGCCCGCCGCGGCAGGACAGGGGTCTATGGCTACACCTTC. The chain has TRBV27 and TRBJ1-2, with 9 bases lining up with TRBD1. CDR3 size: 17 residues. Germline-derived CDR1 and CDR2 are MNHEY and SMNVEV (reference sequence). V lost 5 bases and J lost 4; bases outside the gene matches: 14.

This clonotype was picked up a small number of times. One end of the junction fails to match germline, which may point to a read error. The CDR3 DNA reads as TGTACCAGCAGCCGGGGACGGATAGGTGAGCAGTTCTTC. Its translation: CTSSRGRIGEQFF. V is TRBV11-1 and J is TRBJ2-1; D might be TRBD1 or TRBD2, each matching 5 bases. Germline V gene lookup returns CDR1 SGHAT and CDR2 FQDESV (reference sequence). The CDR3 spans 13 residues.

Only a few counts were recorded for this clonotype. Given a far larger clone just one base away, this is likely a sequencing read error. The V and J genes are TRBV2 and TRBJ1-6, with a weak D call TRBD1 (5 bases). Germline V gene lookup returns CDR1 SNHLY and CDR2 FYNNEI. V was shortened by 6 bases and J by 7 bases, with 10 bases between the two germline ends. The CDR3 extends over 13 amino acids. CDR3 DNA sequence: TGTGCCAGCAGAGACGGGGCCAATTCACCCCTCCACTTT. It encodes CASRDGANSPLHF.

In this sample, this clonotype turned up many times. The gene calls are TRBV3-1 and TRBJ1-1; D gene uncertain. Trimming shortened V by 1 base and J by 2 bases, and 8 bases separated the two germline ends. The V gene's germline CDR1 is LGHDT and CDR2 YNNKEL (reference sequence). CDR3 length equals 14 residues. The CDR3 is CASSQAASNTEAFF. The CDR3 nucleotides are TGTGCCAGCAGCCAAGCAGCCTCCAACACTGAAGCTTTCTTT.